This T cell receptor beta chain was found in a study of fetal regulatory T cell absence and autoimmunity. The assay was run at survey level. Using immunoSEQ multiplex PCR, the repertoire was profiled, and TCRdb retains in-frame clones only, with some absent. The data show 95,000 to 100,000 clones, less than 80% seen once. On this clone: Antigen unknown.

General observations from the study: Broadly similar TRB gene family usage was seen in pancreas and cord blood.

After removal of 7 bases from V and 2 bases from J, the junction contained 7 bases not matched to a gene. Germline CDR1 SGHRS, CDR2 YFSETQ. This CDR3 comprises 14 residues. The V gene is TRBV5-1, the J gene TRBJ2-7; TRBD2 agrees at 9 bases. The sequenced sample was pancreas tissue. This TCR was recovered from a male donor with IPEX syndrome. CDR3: CASGVAGATYEQYF. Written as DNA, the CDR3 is TGCGCCAGCGGAGTAGCGGGGGCGACCTACGAGCAGTACTTC.